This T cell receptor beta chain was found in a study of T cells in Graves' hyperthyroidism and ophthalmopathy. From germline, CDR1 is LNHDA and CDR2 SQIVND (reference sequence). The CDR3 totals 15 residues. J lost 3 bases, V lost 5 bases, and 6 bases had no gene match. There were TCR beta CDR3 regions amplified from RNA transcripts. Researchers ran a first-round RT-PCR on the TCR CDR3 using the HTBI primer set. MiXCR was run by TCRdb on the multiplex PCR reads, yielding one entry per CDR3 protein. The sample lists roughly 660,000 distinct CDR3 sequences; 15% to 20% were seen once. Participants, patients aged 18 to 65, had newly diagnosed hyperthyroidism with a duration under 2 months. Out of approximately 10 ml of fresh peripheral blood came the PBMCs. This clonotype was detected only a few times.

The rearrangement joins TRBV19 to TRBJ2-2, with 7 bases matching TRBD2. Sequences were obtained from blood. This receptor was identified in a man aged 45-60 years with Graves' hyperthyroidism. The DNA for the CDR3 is TGTGCCAGTAGTCGTGAGCGGGAACACACCGGGGAGCTGTTTTTT. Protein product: CASSREREHTGELFF.